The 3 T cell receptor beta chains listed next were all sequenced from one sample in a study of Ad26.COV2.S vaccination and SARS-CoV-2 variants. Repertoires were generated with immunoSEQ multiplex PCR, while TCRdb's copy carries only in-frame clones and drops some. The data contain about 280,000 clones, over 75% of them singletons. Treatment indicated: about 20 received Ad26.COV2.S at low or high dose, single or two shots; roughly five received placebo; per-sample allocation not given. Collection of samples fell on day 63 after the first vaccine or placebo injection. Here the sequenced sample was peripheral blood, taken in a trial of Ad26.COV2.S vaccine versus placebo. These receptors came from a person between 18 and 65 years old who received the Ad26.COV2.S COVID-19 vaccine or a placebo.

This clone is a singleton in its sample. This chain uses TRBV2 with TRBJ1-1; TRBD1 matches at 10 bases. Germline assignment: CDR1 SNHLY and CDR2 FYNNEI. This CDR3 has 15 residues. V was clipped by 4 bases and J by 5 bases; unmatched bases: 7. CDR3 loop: CASSADRGWRTEAFF. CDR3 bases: TGTGCCAGCAGTGCGGACAGGGGGTGGAGAACTGAAGCTTTCTTT.

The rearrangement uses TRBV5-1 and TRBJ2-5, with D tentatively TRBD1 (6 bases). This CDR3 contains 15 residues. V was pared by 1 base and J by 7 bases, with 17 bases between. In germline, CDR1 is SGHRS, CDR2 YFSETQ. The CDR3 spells CASSLTTGSPGTQYF. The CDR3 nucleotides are TGCGCCAGCAGCTTGACAACAGGGTCCCCGGGGACCCAGTACTTC.

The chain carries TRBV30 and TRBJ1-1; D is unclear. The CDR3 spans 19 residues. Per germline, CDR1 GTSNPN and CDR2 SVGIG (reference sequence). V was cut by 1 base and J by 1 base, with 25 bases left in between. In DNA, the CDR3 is TGTGCCTGGAGTGGATACTACCGGGTTCAGCAGACCCAGAACACTGAAGCTTTCTTT. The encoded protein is CAWSGYYRVQQTQNTEAFF.